This TCR beta chain was identified in a study of shared clonotypes between healthy human individuals (dated by TCRdb to the early 2020s). Background on the whole study: The cohort comprised two women and three men aged 18 to 49 years. For each donor, CD4 naive and CD4 memory were each given three plates, CD8 naive was given two plates, and CD8 memory was given one plate. The study deeply sequenced blood TCR repertoires of five healthy adults to estimate repertoire size and the extent of clonotype sharing between individuals. Libraries were prepared and TCR repertoires were sequenced by different laboratories using diverse techniques, in order to increase sequencing depth and limit assay-specific biases. Per donor, leukapheresis produced somewhere between about 0.94 and 8.9 billion PBMCs. General conclusions and limits of the study: Naive subsets generally had larger estimated clonotype richness than memory subsets did. Compared with non-shared clonotypes, clonotypes shared by all four sorted-subset donors had higher generation probabilities. Even with the large sequencing depth, rarefaction of the sorted-subset datasets indicated that sequencing was incomplete. When a few donors were compared, the shared fraction of clonotypes was around 5% for naive CD4, about 4% for naive CD8, 2% to 2.5% for memory CD4, and 0.35% to 0.4% for memory CD8. Only blood was sampled, and tissue TCR repertoires likely differ from those in blood. The small number of donors limited the genetic and exposure-history diversity represented. Pairwise subsampling led to the expectation that sequencing depth would affect the degree of clonotype sharing among donors.

A note on this clone: Its specific antigen is unknown. Qualities for individual bases were not recorded, and no much larger clone is one base off.

Using the deep immunoSEQ assay, multiplex PCR amplified TCR CDR3 regions from genomic DNA. Extracted genomic DNA from each cell subset was distributed evenly across all wells of several immunoSEQ 96-well plates, and each plate was treated as a replicate. For sorted subsets, 200 to 250 ng of genomic DNA, equivalent to 25,000 to 35,000 T cell genomes, went into each replicate PCR. Purified libraries were measured with a Qubit 3.0 fluorometer, size-checked on a Bioanalyzer 2100, and measured again with the KAPA Library Quantification kit. Every immunoSEQ 96-well plate was sequenced on a separate single-read 150-cycle Illumina NextSeq 550 flow cell. The paper's processing steps were these. Because the immunoSEQ output included only junctional sequences and no quality scores, the filtering could not be the same as the filtering used for full-length reads. Sequences were annotated with PyIR, a Python wrapper for IgBLAST v1.9, and V/J genes and CDR3 were assigned using IMGT germline references. Reads were removed for weak V/J assignments (E-value above 1e-6), missing CDR3, stop codons, out-of-frame junctions, or ambiguous translated residues. V3J clonotypes were defined as sequences sharing the same inferred V gene, J gene, and CDR3 amino acid sequence. The percentage overlap between two repertoires was calculated by dividing the number of shared unique clonotypes by the size of the smaller repertoire. Repertoire richness was assessed with RTK rarefaction, the Chao1 estimator, and Recon v2.1 estimates of unobserved clonotypes. For all TCRbeta clonotypes obtained by the gDNA method from a handful of donors, generation probabilities were computed with OLGA. TCRdb's version of the immuneACCESS table is confined to in-frame rearrangements and falls short of the full clone set. An unresolved V gene accounts for under half of the shortfall where checked; the remainder is of unknown origin. V and J calls and clone size come straight from that table; D and trimming were deduced from the DNA. In all, the sample holds some 2,100,000 clones, and around 95% of those were seen once. The biggest ten clones account for 0.1% to 0.15% of the sample.

Healthy HIV-negative adults with no recently reported acute infections or vaccinations were included as donors. Every donor was a Caucasian adult residing in Nashville, Tennessee, USA. Magnetic negative selection was used to enrich CD4+ T cells, after which naive cells were positively selected on CD45RA and the negative fraction became the memory subset. After blood collection by leukapheresis, PBMCs were isolated using Ficoll-Histopaque density gradient centrifugation and then cryopreserved in the vapor phase of liquid nitrogen. Analytical flow cytometry was used to check the purity and quantity of each magnetically sorted T cell population. Each sorted fraction had its genomic DNA isolated and then quantified by UV absorbance on a Nanodrop 2000c. V drops 10 bases and J drops 10 bases, leaving 17 bases in between. CDR1 MDHEN and CDR2 SYDVKM were looked up in the germline V gene. The CDR3 measures 13 amino acids from cysteine to phenylalanine. Of the read, only the CDR3 DNA is kept; its 39 bases are in frame from base 1.

The chain is encoded by TRBV28 joined to TRBJ1-6; TRBD1 could be the D gene, as 5 bases match. The TCR originated in a man between 18 and 29 years old in good health. Sequencing was performed on naive CD4+ T cells sorted from blood. Reading the label with the study, this specimen's cell subset or site is: CD45RA+ positively selected. The CDR3 protein is CATRTGTLSPLHF. The DNA reads TGTGCCACCCGGACCGGGACGCTATCACCCCTCCACTTT.